This T cell receptor (beta chain) was obtained from a study of T cell responses to AZD1222 COVID-19 vaccine. Method: immunoSEQ multiplex PCR; TCRdb's copy keeps in-frame clones and lacks some. Among about 180,000 clones listed, about nine tenths were seen once. The CDR3 spans 18 residues. J was trimmed by 6 bases and V by 4 bases; bases with no gene match: 13. Looked up from germline, CDR1 is MGHRA and CDR2 is YSYEKL. The clonotype comes from an adult in good health. V is TRBV4-1 and J is TRBJ1-6; 9 nucleotides align to TRBD1. Material: peripheral blood, obtained on day 0 of AZD1222 vaccination. The CDR3 here is CASSPLYRGRVINSPLHF. Written as DNA, the CDR3 is TGCGCCAGCAGCCCCCTTTACAGGGGGCGTGTAATTAATTCACCCCTCCACTTT.